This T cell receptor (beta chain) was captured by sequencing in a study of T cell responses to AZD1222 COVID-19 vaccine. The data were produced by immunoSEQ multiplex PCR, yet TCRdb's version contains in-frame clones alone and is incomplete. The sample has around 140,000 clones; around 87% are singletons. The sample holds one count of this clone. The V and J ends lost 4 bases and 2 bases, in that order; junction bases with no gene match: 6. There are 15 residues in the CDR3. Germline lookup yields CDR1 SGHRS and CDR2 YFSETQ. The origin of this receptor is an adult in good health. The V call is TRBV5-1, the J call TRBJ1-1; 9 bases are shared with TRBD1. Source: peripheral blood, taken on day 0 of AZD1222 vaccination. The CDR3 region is CASSLGDRDNTEAFF. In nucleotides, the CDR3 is TGCGCCAGCAGCCTAGGGGACAGGGATAACACTGAAGCTTTCTTT.